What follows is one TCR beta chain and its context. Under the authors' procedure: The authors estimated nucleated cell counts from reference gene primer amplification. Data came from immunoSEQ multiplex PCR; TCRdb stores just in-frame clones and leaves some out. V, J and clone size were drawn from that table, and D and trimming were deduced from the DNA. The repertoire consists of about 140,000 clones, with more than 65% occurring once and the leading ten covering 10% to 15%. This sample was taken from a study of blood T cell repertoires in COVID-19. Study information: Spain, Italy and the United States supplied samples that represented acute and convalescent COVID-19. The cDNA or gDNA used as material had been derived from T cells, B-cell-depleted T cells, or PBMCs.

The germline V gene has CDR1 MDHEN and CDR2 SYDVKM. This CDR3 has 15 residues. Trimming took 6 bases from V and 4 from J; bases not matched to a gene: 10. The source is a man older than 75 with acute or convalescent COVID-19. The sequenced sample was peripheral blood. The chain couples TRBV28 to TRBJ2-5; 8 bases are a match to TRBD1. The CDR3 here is CASSLARQGRETQYF. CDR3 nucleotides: TGTGCCAGCAGCTTGGCCCGACAGGGGCGAGAGACCCAGTACTTC.